The 13 T cell receptor beta chains below all came from one sample that was sequenced in a study of CD8 T cells in Susac syndrome. An input of about 0.5 to 1 ug of RNA was subjected to reverse transcription using random hexamers. TCRdb re-analysed the immunoSEQ multiplex PCR reads in MiXCR, keeping a single row per CDR3 protein. Of tens of thousands of distinct CDR3 sequences in the sample, 85% to 95% are singletons; the top ten hold 0.15%. The source material was CD4+ T cells from PBMCs. The receptor source for this set is a human donor with Susac syndrome.

CDR3 loop: CASSPSDSNQPQHF. The CDR3, as DNA: TGTGCCAGCTCACCATCGGATAGCAATCAGCCCCAGCATTTT. This chain links TRBV18 with TRBJ1-5; D unclear. Germline loops: CDR1 KGHSH, CDR2 LQKENI. Trimming cost V 2 bases and J 0 bases, with 5 bases left between them. The CDR3 length is 14 residues.

The rearrangement joins TRBV9 to TRBJ1-2; D unclear. Germline CDR1 and CDR2: SGDLS and YYNGEE. The V and J ends lost 0 bases and 4 bases respectively, with 7 bases between them. CDR3 length: 13 residues. The CDR3 sequence is CASSVGGAYGYTF. For the CDR3, the DNA is TGTGCCAGCAGCGTAGGAGGTGCCTATGGCTACACCTTC.

The rearrangement joins TRBV7-9 to TRBJ1-4, with D possibly being TRBD1 (5 bases). Germline-derived CDR1 and CDR2 are SEHNR and FQNEAQ (reference sequence). V was pared by 5 bases and J by 13 bases, with 14 bases between. This CDR3 is built from 12 residues. CDR3: CASSETTGLLFF. As DNA, the CDR3 is TGTGCCAGCAGCGAAACTACAGGTTTACTGTTTTTT.

The gene calls are TRBV6-5 and TRBJ2-3; 9 bases agree with TRBD2. V gave up 0 bases and J gave up 7 bases; unmatched junction bases: 5. Germline V gives CDR1 MNHEY, CDR2 SVGAGI. The CDR3 is 15 amino acids. CDR3 nucleotide sequence: TGTGCCAGCAGTTACTCGTTGCGGGGGGGGAATACGCAGTATTTT. It encodes CASSYSLRGGNTQYF.

The chain links TRBV7-9 to TRBJ1-1, with 8 bases matching TRBD1. Trimming removed 2 bases from V and 5 bases from J; junction bases left unmatched: 7. Germline V gene lookup returns CDR1 SEHNR and CDR2 FQNEAQ (reference sequence). The CDR3 is 15 residues long. The DNA for the CDR3 is TGTGCCAGCAGCTTAAGGTCAGGGGGCCAGACTGAAGCTTTCTTT. This translates into CASSLRSGGQTEAFF.

This rearrangement joins TRBV14 to TRBJ2-1; no firm D call. CDR1 and CDR2 from the germline V gene are SGHDN and FVKESK. The germline V and J ends were trimmed by 3 bases and 4 bases, with 13 bases remaining between them. The CDR3 sequence is 15 residues long. As DNA, the CDR3 is TGTGCCAGCAGCCACTGGAACAAAATATACAATGAGCAGTTCTTC. Protein product: CASSHWNKIYNEQFF.

The chain combines TRBV11-3 with TRBJ2-3; D may be TRBD2 (5 bases). Germline V gene lookup returns CDR1 SGHNT and CDR2 YENEEA. CDR3 length: 15 amino acids. The V and J ends lost 5 bases and 0 bases respectively, with 12 bases between them. The CDR3 loop is CASSPGVLSTDTQYF. CDR3 nucleotides: TGTGCCAGCAGCCCCGGGGTATTAAGCACAGATACGCAGTATTTT.

This clonotype was counted a single time. The chain links TRBV12-3 or TRBV12-4 to TRBJ2-1; D ambiguous. The length of the CDR3 is 13 residues. V shed 5 bases and J shed 10 bases, with 15 bases lying between them. CDR3 DNA sequence: TGTGCCAGCAGTCCCCTTAGGCGAGCGGAGCAGTTCTTC. Protein: CASSPLRRAEQFF.

The J gene is TRBJ2-4, the V gene TRBV3-1, with a tentative D call TRBD2 (6 bases). Deletions cut 3 bases from V and 7 bases from J, with 10 bases between. Germline CDR1 LGHDT, CDR2 YNNKEL (reference sequence). The CDR3 is 13 amino acids. CDR3 nucleotides: TGTGCCAGCAGCCACGCTGGGGGGAACATTCAGTACTTC. This codes for CASSHAGGNIQYF. The whole variable domain, filled in from reference TRBV3-1 and TRBJ2-4, reads DTAVSQTPKYLVTQMGNDKSIKCEQNLGHDTMYWYKQDSKKFLKIMFSYNNKELIINETVPNRFSPKSPDKAHLNLHINSLELGDSAVYFCASSHAGGNIQYFGAGTRLSVL.

The chain recombines TRBV14 with TRBJ2-7; the D gene is possibly TRBD1 (6 bases). The CDR3 has 15 residues. Germline CDR1 and CDR2: SGHDN and FVKESK. V was clipped by 4 bases and J by 3 bases, with 16 bases between them. CDR3 DNA: TGTGCCAGCAGCCTCGAAGCAGGGGCCAGCTACGAGCAGTACTTC. Translated: CASSLEAGASYEQYF.

This clonotype was counted a few times. V gene TRBV7-9 combines with J gene TRBJ1-5; 8 bases agree with TRBD1. V was clipped by 4 bases and J by 8 bases; unmatched bases: 7. Germline V gene sequence: CDR1 SEHNR, CDR2 FQNEAQ (reference sequence). The CDR3 sequence is 14 residues long. CDR3: CASSSRQGKKPQHF. CDR3 nucleotides: TGTGCCAGCAGCTCCCGACAGGGGAAAAAGCCCCAGCATTTT.

V is TRBV12-3 or TRBV12-4 and J is TRBJ2-7; 8 nucleotides line up with TRBD1. V was pared by 3 bases and J by 7 bases, with 5 bases of the junction left unmatched. The CDR3 covers 13 residues. The CDR3 nucleotides read TGTGCCAGCAGTTTCAGGGGGCAATGGGAGCAGTACTTC. It codes for CASSFRGQWEQYF.

This chain joins TRBV30 and TRBJ2-7; TRBD1 matches 8 bases. The germline V gene has CDR1 GTSNPN and CDR2 SVGIG (reference sequence). The CDR3 sequence is 15 residues long. With 2 bases clipped from V and 4 bases from J, the junction kept 10 bases outside the gene matches. The CDR3: CAWSPWTGSRYEQYF. The CDR3 DNA follows: TGTGCCTGGAGTCCGTGGACAGGGAGTAGATACGAGCAGTACTTC. Drawing the rest from reference TRBV30 and TRBJ2-7, the complete variable domain is SQTIHQWPATLVQPVGSPLSLECTVEGTSNPNLYWYRQAAGRGLQLLFYSVGIGQISSEVPQNLSASRPQDRQFILSSKKLLLSDSGFYLCAWSPWTGSRYEQYFGPGTRLTVT.